A selection of T cell receptor beta chains follows, all from one sample in a study of cytomegalovirus exposure and HLA in healthy donors. Some clones are missing from TCRdb's copy, which holds only in-frame ones; the method was immunoSEQ multiplex PCR. The profile shows around 75,000 clones, roughly 74% of them singletons. The sequenced material came from PBMCs. These receptor sequences come from a man aged 35 to 55 in good health and CMV-seronegative. The CDR3 runs from the conserved cysteine through the conserved F or W. The order of the fields is J gene, V gene, clone size, D gene, CDR3 DNA, CDR3 protein. A D gene is named only where the DNA matches it firmly. Part of the rows lack a size; the others show once, few, many or a class for expanded clones.

TRBJ1-2	TRBV29-1	few	TRBD1	TGCAGCGTGAGGACAGGGCTCGACTATGGCTACACCTTC	CSVRTGLDYGYTF
TRBJ1-2	TRBV30	.	TRBD1	TGTGCCTGGAGTGCCAGACAGGGCTCCACCTTC	CAWSARQGSTF
TRBJ2-3	TRBV19	.	TRBD1	TGTGCCAGTAGTATGGGACAGCGAACGGGTACGCAGTATTTT	CASSMGQRTGTQYF
TRBJ1-6	TRBV9	.	.	TGTGCCAGCAGCGGACAGGCCACCTCCTATAATTCACCCCTCCACTTT	CASSGQATSYNSPLHF
TRBJ2-7	TRBV2	.	TRBD2	TGTGCCAGCAATAGACTAGCGGGGGCTGACTACGAGCAGTACTTC	CASNRLAGADYEQYF
TRBJ1-2	TRBV18	once	.	TGTGCCAGCTCACCACGAACAGGGTTTCTGAATGGCTACACCTTC	CASSPRTGFLNGYTF
TRBJ1-1	TRBV5-1	.	.	TGCGCCAGCAGCTTGGATGGAGCACTGAACACTGAAGCTTTCTTT	CASSLDGALNTEAFF
TRBJ2-7	TRBV27	few	TRBD1	TGTGCCAGCAGTCCCGGGACAGGGGGCCGCGAGCAGTACTTC	CASSPGTGGREQYF
TRBJ2-2	TRBV9	few	.	TGTGCCAGCAGCGCCTCTCACACCGGGGAGCTGTTTTTT	CASSASHTGELFF
TRBJ2-3	TRBV2	few	TRBD1	TGTGCCAGCCTAAACTATGGACAGGGGATGGATACGCAGTATTTT	CASLNYGQGMDTQYF
TRBJ1-4	TRBV5-1	.	.	TGCGCCAGCAGCTCCCTAGGCGGGTTGGGTGAAAAACTGTTTTTT	CASSSLGGLGEKLFF
TRBJ1-4	TRBV28	.	TRBD1	TGTGCCAGCAGTCCCCAGGACAGGAGTAATGAAAAACTGTTTTTT	CASSPQDRSNEKLFF
TRBJ2-7	TRBV19	.	.	TGTGCCAGTAGTTCTAGGTATCACGAGCAGTACTTC	CASSSRYHEQYF
TRBJ2-3	TRBV4-1	.	TRBD2	TGCGCCAGCAGCCAAGTTCGGACTAGCGGGGGGGCGGTCTTGGATACGCAGTATTTT	CASSQVRTSGGAVLDTQYF
TRBJ2-3	TRBV30	.	TRBD1	TGTGCCTGGGCTGGAACGGGACAGGGGCGGTTCCCCTACACAGATACGCAGTATTTT	CAWAGTGQGRFPYTDTQYF
TRBJ2-7	TRBV2	few	.	TGTGCCAGCGGAGCAAGGCTAATATACGAGCAGTACTTC	CASGARLIYEQYF
TRBJ1-5	TRBV19	.	TRBD1	TGTGCCAGTAAACCGGGACAGGGGCTTCGCAATCAGCCCCAGCATTTT	CASKPGQGLRNQPQHF
TRBJ1-6	TRBV27	.	TRBD1	TGTGCCAGCAGTTTATCGACAGGGATCTCCTATAATTCACCCCTCCACTTT	CASSLSTGISYNSPLHF
TRBJ2-2	TRBV5-4	.	TRBD2	TGTGCCAGCAGTCGCGGGGGGGCGTTGAACACCGGGGAGCTGTTTTTT	CASSRGGALNTGELFF
TRBJ1-3	TRBV5-1	.	TRBD1	TGCGCCAGCCGCTTGTGGGGACAGGGGAGCTCTGGAAACACCATATATTTT	CASRLWGQGSSGNTIYF
TRBJ2-3	TRBV18	.	TRBD1	TGTGCCAGCTCACCGACAGGGGGCAACACAGATACGCAGTATTTT	CASSPTGGNTDTQYF
TRBJ2-1	TRBV5-1	once	TRBD2	TGCGCCAGCAGCTGGGACCCCGGGGGGGAGCAGTTCTTC	CASSWDPGGEQFF
TRBJ2-7	TRBV4-2	.	TRBD1	TGTGCCAGCAGCGTAGGACAGGGGAAGCAGTACTTC	CASSVGQGKQYF
TRBJ1-1	TRBV7-9	.	TRBD1	TGTTCCAGCCTTCCTACCTTTAGACAGGGGGTAAACACTGAAGCTTTCTTT	CSSLPTFRQGVNTEAFF
TRBJ2-3	TRBV18	.	TRBD1	TGTGCCAGCTCCCCTGGGACAGGGATAGCAGATACGCAGTATTTT	CASSPGTGIADTQYF
TRBJ2-7	TRBV5-1	.	TRBD2	TGCGCCAGCGGCCTGCTAGCGGGGGGGTACTACGAGCAGTACTTC	CASGLLAGGYYEQYF
TRBJ2-7	TRBV7-9	.	.	TGTGCCAGCACGAGATCCGAGGATGTCGAGCAGTACTTC	CASTRSEDVEQYF
TRBJ2-1	TRBV5-1	few	TRBD1	TGCGCCAGCAGCATATCCGGGACAGACATTTACAATGAGCAGTTCTTC	CASSISGTDIYNEQFF
TRBJ2-3	TRBV7-8	.	.	TGTGCCAGCAGCTTAGCAATTGGAGTAGATACGCAGTATTTT	CASSLAIGVDTQYF
TRBJ2-3	TRBV12-5	few	.	TGTGCTAGTGCCCTATCAGGGTCAGATACGCAGTATTTT	CASALSGSDTQYF
TRBJ2-5	TRBV5-6	few	TRBD1	TGTGCCAGCAGCTCCATAAGGACAGGAATATCGCGTGAGCAGTACTTC	CASSSIRTGISREQYF
TRBJ2-6	TRBV9	.	TRBD1	TGTGCCAGCAGCGTAGGATCTGGACAGGGTACCTCCGGGGCCAACGTCCTGACTTTC	CASSVGSGQGTSGANVLTF
TRBJ2-1	TRBV7-9	.	.	TGTGCCAGCAGCTTAGCGGTGGGGGGGGCCGGCTACAATGAGCAGTTCTTC	CASSLAVGGAGYNEQFF
TRBJ2-7	TRBV19	.	.	TGTGCCAGTAGGGAGAATAGACTATATAGCGGCGAGCAGTACTTC	CASRENRLYSGEQYF
TRBJ1-2	TRBV28	.	.	TGTGCCAGCAGTCTCCCGGGACACCACTATGGCTACACCTTC	CASSLPGHHYGYTF
TRBJ1-1	TRBV28	.	TRBD1	TGTGCCAGCAGTCCACGACAGGGGGCTGTTGAAGCTTTCTTT	CASSPRQGAVEAFF
TRBJ2-3	TRBV7-3	.	.	TGTGCCAGCAGCAGGTTATTAGGGGTAGATACGCAGTATTTT	CASSRLLGVDTQYF
TRBJ1-2	TRBV27	.	.	TGTGCCAGCGGGCTAGGGGGGGAGCCTGGCTACACCTTC	CASGLGGEPGYTF
TRBJ1-2	TRBV7-9	.	.	TGTGCCAGCAGCTTAGATACAGGGGGCTACACCTTC	CASSLDTGGYTF
TRBJ2-3	TRBV7-3	.	.	TGTGCCAGCAGACGGACTGCTCTATACACAGATACGCAGTATTTT	CASRRTALYTDTQYF